This entry features one TCR beta chain sequence. The data were produced by immunoSEQ multiplex PCR, yet TCRdb's version contains in-frame clones alone and is incomplete. The data hold 1.6 million or so clones, with roughly 96% observed a single time. The record originates from a study of shared clonotypes between healthy human individuals. Memory CD4+ cells were the fraction left after CD45RA+ naive selection. There are 15 residues in the CDR3. CDR1 MDHEN and CDR2 SYDVKM come from the germline V gene. Trimming cost V 5 bases and J 3 bases, with 16 bases left between them. This rearrangement joins TRBV28 to TRBJ2-5; D perhaps matches TRBD1 (5 bases). This receptor was taken from a man aged 30 to 45 in good health. Input material: naive CD4+ T cells sorted from blood. Subset described: CD45RA+ positively selected. The CDR3 sequence is CASSGHTGREETQYF. The CDR3 coding sequence is TGTGCCAGCAGTGGACATACGGGTCGGGAAGAGACCCAGTACTTC. The full variable domain, rest sourced from reference TRBV28 and TRBJ2-5, is DVKVTQSSRYLVKRTGEKVFLECVQDMDHENMFWYRQDPGLGLRLIYFSYDVKMKEKGDIPEGYSVSREKKERFSLILESASTNQTSMYLCASSGHTGREETQYFGPGTRLLVL.